The TCR beta chain described here comes from a study of early T cells in non-severe SARS-CoV-2 infection. The wider study: RNA in bulk from unsorted whole blood was sequenced, and chains were unpaired.

The CDR3 has 15 amino acids. Germline V gene sequence: CDR1 LGHDT, CDR2 YNNKEL (reference sequence). The trim removed 1 base at V and 1 base at J, leaving 1 base unmatched. The TCR library protocol was used to attach unique molecular identifiers. These identifiers were attached to individual cDNA molecules. TCRdb re-analysed the 5' RACE reads in MiXCR, keeping a single row per CDR3 protein. The sample consists of about 48,000 distinct CDR3 sequences, around a tenth of them appearing once. This clonotype has ten or more counts. Antigen unknown. Study-level points and caveats: Comparison of clonotypes with VDJdb favored anti-spike CD8 responses while missing private and CD4 specificities.

The chain combines TRBV3-1 with TRBJ2-4; 7 nucleotides align to TRBD1. The sample taken for sequencing was whole blood. The TCR sequence derives from an adult who was a healthcare worker with PCR-confirmed SARS-CoV-2 infection or an uninfected control (not recorded which). The CDR3 protein is CASSQGDSAKNIQYF. CDR3 in DNA: TGTGCCAGCAGCCAAGGGGACAGCGCCAAAAACATTCAGTACTTC.